The 18 T cell receptor beta chains reported below all come from one sample, sequenced in a study of cytomegalovirus exposure and HLA in healthy donors. Assay used: immunoSEQ multiplex PCR; TCRdb lists only in-frame clones, some missing. The sample shows roughly 220,000 clones, approximately 83% of them seen only once. The sample comprised PBMCs. Receptors originate from a woman in her 30s in good health and CMV-seropositive.

This CDR3 is CASSPEGGNQPQHF. CDR3 in DNA: TGTGCCAGCTCACCAGAAGGGGGGAATCAGCCCCAGCATTTT. The rearrangement uses TRBV18 and TRBJ1-5; weak D call: TRBD1 (6 bases). The CDR3 sequence is 14 residues long. Looked up from germline, CDR1 is KGHSH and CDR2 is LQKENI. The germline V and J ends were trimmed by 2 bases and 4 bases, with 9 bases remaining between them.

This chain uses TRBV19 with TRBJ1-5; the D is unclear. The CDR3 has 15 residues. The V end lost 4 bases, the J end lost 0 bases, and 10 bases lay between the germline ends. Germline CDR1 reads LNHDA; CDR2 reads SQIVND (reference sequence). The CDR3 nucleotides read TGTGCCAGTAGTACAACACTCCTTAGCAATCAGCCCCAGCATTTT. Protein sequence: CASSTTLLSNQPQHF.

This clone has more than one count but fewer than ten. The chain couples TRBV10-3 to TRBJ1-2; perhaps TRBD1 as D (5 bases). V gave up 10 bases and J gave up 7 bases, with 16 bases separating them. Germline CDR1 ENHRY, CDR2 SYGVKD. This CDR3 region has 12 residues. CDR3 bases: TGTGCCACCACGACAGCCCCGAGTGGCTACACCTTC. Residues: CATTTAPSGYTF.

The chain has TRBV2 and TRBJ2-7, with TRBD1 matching over 9 bases. CDR1 is SNHLY, CDR2 FYNNEI, per germline. The CDR3 sequence is 15 residues long. V gave up 3 bases and J gave up 4 bases; unmatched junction bases: 7. CDR3 coding DNA: TGTGCCAGCAGTGACGCCGGGACAGGGCTTTACGAGCAGTACTTC. Translating gives CASSDAGTGLYEQYF.

The chain combines TRBV6-5 with TRBJ1-1, with D possibly matching TRBD1 (5 bases). Germline assignment: CDR1 MNHEY and CDR2 SVGAGI. V was cut by 0 bases and J by 3 bases, with 8 bases left in between. The CDR3 runs to 14 residues. The chain's CDR3 is CASSYSPGDTEAFF. The CDR3 nucleotides are TGTGCCAGCAGTTACTCTCCGGGGGACACTGAAGCTTTCTTT.

This clone was detected only once. This CDR3 is CASSVMGQETQYF. The CDR3 region has the DNA TGTGCCAGCAGCGTAATGGGCCAAGAGACCCAGTACTTC. The chain uses TRBV9 and TRBJ2-5; D unresolved. The germline V gene has CDR1 SGDLS and CDR2 YYNGEE. Trimming took off 1 base at V and 1 base at J, with 5 bases between the two ends. The CDR3 consists of 13 residues.

This sequence joins TRBV27 and TRBJ1-1; 7 bases agree with TRBD1. Germline V gives CDR1 MNHEY, CDR2 SMNVEV (reference sequence). CDR3 length: 16 residues. V trimming: 5 bases; J trimming: 2 bases; junction bases outside the gene matches: 11. CDR3 sequence: CASSIGTVVPNTEAFF. The CDR3 region has the DNA TGTGCCAGCAGTATCGGGACAGTTGTTCCCAACACTGAAGCTTTCTTT.

This sequence joins TRBV6-5 and TRBJ1-3, with a tentative D call TRBD1 (5 bases). Germline assignment: CDR1 MNHEY and CDR2 SVGAGI. Trimming pared 2 bases from V and 0 bases from J, leaving 11 bases between. The CDR3 is 16 residues long. The CDR3 here is CASSYRVTGSGNTIYF. As DNA, the CDR3 is TGTGCCAGCAGTTACCGGGTTACAGGCTCTGGAAACACCATATATTTT.

The chain links TRBV29-1 to TRBJ1-2, with TRBD1 matching over 8 bases. V trimming: 5 bases; J trimming: 4 bases; junction bases outside the gene matches: 6. CDR3 length: 13 amino acids. The germline gives CDR1 SQVTM, CDR2 ANQGSEA. CDR3 loop: CSVPLGQGYGYTF. CDR3 bases: TGCAGCGTTCCCCTAGGACAGGGCTATGGCTACACCTTC.

The V and J genes are TRBV7-2 and TRBJ2-5; D is uncertain. Germline CDR1 SGHTA, CDR2 FQGNSA. The CDR3 sequence is 15 residues long. The V and J ends lost 3 bases and 5 bases respectively, with 16 bases between them. The CDR3 region is CASSFAPGLGETQYF. CDR3 in DNA: TGTGCCAGCAGCTTCGCCCCGGGCCTGGGGGAGACCCAGTACTTC. Based on the CDR3 plus reference TRBV7-2 and TRBJ2-5, the full variable domain is GAGVSQSPSNKVTEKGKDVELRCDPISGHTALYWYRQSLGQGLEFLIYFQGNSAPDKSGLPSDRFSAERTGGSVSTLTIQRTQQEDSAVYLCASSFAPGLGETQYFGPGTRLLVL.

The chain joins TRBV5-1 to TRBJ2-1, with TRBD2 matching over 7 bases. The trim removed 4 bases at V and 4 bases at J, leaving 2 bases unmatched. This CDR3 spans 13 amino acids. CDR1 is SGHRS and CDR2 is YFSETQ in the germline V gene. As DNA, the CDR3 is TGCGCCAGCAGCGGGGAGGGGTACAATGAGCAGTTCTTC. Its protein is CASSGEGYNEQFF. Supplemented by reference TRBV5-1 and TRBJ2-1, the full variable domain reads KAGVTQTPRYLIKTRGQQVTLSCSPISGHRSVSWYQQTPGQGLQFLFEYFSETQRNKGNFPGRFSGRQFSNSRSEMNVSTLELGDSALYLCASSGEGYNEQFFGPGTRLTVL.

The V call is TRBV2, the J call TRBJ2-7; TRBD2 is a possible D gene (6 bases). Germline assignment: CDR1 SNHLY and CDR2 FYNNEI. The CDR3 covers 15 residues. The V gene lost 2 bases and the J gene lost 6 bases, with 17 bases spanning the gap. In nucleotides, the CDR3 is TGTGCCAGCAGTGAAAGTGTAGCGGTCGGGGGCGAGCAGTACTTC. It translates to CASSESVAVGGEQYF.

The V call is TRBV15, the J call TRBJ2-7, with 9 nucleotides matching TRBD2. Germline V gene sequence: CDR1 LNHNV, CDR2 YYDKDF (reference sequence). The CDR3 loop spans 15 amino acids. The V and J ends lost 1 base and 5 bases, in that order; junction bases with no gene match: 6. DNA of the CDR3: TGTGCCACCAGCAGAGGCGGCGGGAGGGCTAACGAGCAGTACTTC. This gives the protein CATSRGGGRANEQYF.

This clone appeared a few times. V and J are TRBV4-1 and TRBJ1-2; D gene ambiguous. CDR1 MGHRA and CDR2 YSYEKL come from the germline V gene. The CDR3 has 15 amino acids. V was shortened by 0 bases and J by 0 bases, with 8 bases between the two germline ends. CDR3 sequence: CASSQDVTSNYGYTF. CDR3 nucleotides: TGCGCCAGCAGCCAAGATGTGACTTCTAACTATGGCTACACCTTC.

V and J are TRBV5-6 and TRBJ2-7, with D unclear. CDR1 and CDR2 (germline): SGHDT, YYEEEE. With 2 bases removed from V and 6 bases from J, the gap between germline ends came to 12 bases. The CDR3 length is 13 residues. CDR3 DNA sequence: TGTGCCAGCAGCTTTCGGTCATCGGCCGAGCAGTACTTC. The encoded protein is CASSFRSSAEQYF. Full variable domain (remainder filled in from reference TRBV5-6 and TRBJ2-7): DAGVTQSPTHLIKTRGQQVTLRCSPKSGHDTVSWYQQALGQGPQFIFQYYEEEERQRGNFPDRFSGHQFPNYSSELNVNALLLGDSALYLCASSFRSSAEQYFGPGTRLTVT.

This chain's CDR3 is CASSLDLVGGANGYTF. The DNA of the CDR3 is TGTGCCAGCTCACTCGATTTGGTGGGGGGCGCGAATGGCTACACCTTC. The chain recombines TRBV18 with TRBJ1-2; tentatively, D is TRBD1 (6 bases). Trimming pared 4 bases from V and 6 bases from J, leaving 21 bases between. The CDR3 covers 16 residues. The germline gives CDR1 KGHSH, CDR2 LQKENI.

This rearrangement joins TRBV6-5 to TRBJ1-3, with D perhaps TRBD1 (6 bases). The germline V gene encodes CDR1 MNHEY and CDR2 SVGAGI. V was cut by 0 bases and J by 3 bases, with 12 bases left in between. The length of the CDR3 is 16 residues. CDR3 in DNA: TGTGCCAGCAGTTACTCGCCGGGGGGCGGTGGAAACACCATATATTTT. Translated, it gives CASSYSPGGGGNTIYF.

The CDR3 protein is CASTNPGTGNYGYTF. The CDR3 nucleotides read TGTGCCAGCACAAATCCCGGGACAGGGAACTATGGCTACACCTTC. The gene calls are TRBV7-2 and TRBJ1-2; 9 bases match TRBD1. V was pared by 7 bases and J by 2 bases, with 8 bases of the junction left unmatched. The germline V gene has CDR1 SGHTA and CDR2 FQGNSA. This CDR3 comprises 15 residues.